Shown below are 27 T cell receptor beta chains from a single sample sequenced in a study of cytomegalovirus exposure and HLA in healthy donors (dated by TCRdb to between 2016 and 2019). Libraries were constructed by the immunoSEQ multiplex PCR assay. A mixture of 60 forward primers for TCR Vbeta segments and 13 reverse primers for TCR Jbeta segments was used in the multiplex PCR. Not all clones reach the TCRdb copy of this immuneACCESS table, which keeps in-frame sequences only. Checked studies attribute under half of the gap to unresolved V genes and leave the rest unexplained. This sample holds 95,000 to 120,000 clones; about 64% were observed only once. Of the sample, almost 8.5% falls within the top ten clones. Sequencing was performed on PBMCs. Source of these receptors: a man aged 18 to 29 in good health and CMV-seropositive.

The CDR3 DNA sequence: TGTGCCAGCAGCTTGGGGACAGGGGACCACGAGCAGTACGTC. Translating gives CASSLGTGDHEQYV. This chain connects TRBV5-6 to TRBJ2-7; 9 bases are shared with TRBD1. The ends lost 0 bases at V and 5 bases at J; junction bases unmatched: 3. CDR1 and CDR2 (germline): SGHDT, YYEEEE. The CDR3 is 14 residues long.

This clone was counted a few times. V and J are TRBV18 and TRBJ2-5; TRBD1 is a possible D gene (6 bases). V lost 5 bases and J lost 5, with 12 bases in between. CDR3 size: 13 residues. Germline V gene data show CDR1 as KGHSH and CDR2 as LQKENI. The CDR3 region has the DNA TGTGCCAGCTCAGAACAGGGTCCCGAGACCCAGTACTTC. It is translated as CASSEQGPETQYF.

The genes are TRBV18 and TRBJ1-2; D might be TRBD1 (5 bases). The CDR3 totals 17 residues. In germline, CDR1 is KGHSH, CDR2 LQKENI. Trimming removed 0 bases at V and 6 bases at J, with 20 bases between. This chain's CDR3 is CASSPPLGQGFTHGYTF. The CDR3 DNA is TGTGCCAGCTCACCACCACTCGGGCAGGGCTTTACCCATGGCTACACCTTC.

In this sample, this clone turned up a few times. The chain links TRBV20-1 to TRBJ2-7, with D tentatively TRBD2 (6 bases). V was trimmed by 4 bases and J by 4 bases, leaving 8 bases between them. This CDR3 region has 11 residues. The germline CDR1 and CDR2 sequences are DFQATT and SNEGSKA (reference sequence). CDR3 loop: CSANGGYEQYF. The CDR3 DNA reads as TGCAGTGCTAATGGGGGGTACGAGCAGTACTTC.

The rearrangement links TRBV6-6 to TRBJ2-7; TRBD1 matches 7 bases. The trim removed 7 bases at V and 0 bases at J, leaving 6 bases unmatched. This CDR3 contains 14 residues. Germline assignment: CDR1 MNHNY and CDR2 SVGAGI (reference sequence). DNA of the CDR3: TGTGCCAGCACCTACAGGGGCCCCTCCTACGAGCAGTACTTC. It codes for CASTYRGPSYEQYF.

The J gene is TRBJ1-2, the V gene TRBV7-6; 7 bases map to TRBD1. The CDR3 is 17 amino acids. The V and J ends lost 5 bases and 2 bases, in that order; junction bases with no gene match: 14. Germline loops: CDR1 SGHVS, CDR2 FNYEAQ. The CDR3 region is CASSDRSAGGLNYGYTF. The DNA of the CDR3 is TGTGCCAGCAGCGACAGATCAGCAGGGGGATTAAACTATGGCTACACCTTC.

The chain combines TRBV25-1 with TRBJ2-7, with 7 bases fitting TRBD1. CDR1 and CDR2 from the germline V gene are MGHDK and SYGVNS. This CDR3 has 16 residues. With V trimmed by 3 bases and J by 4 bases, 12 bases remained unmatched. This chain's CDR3 is CASSDRDSGSWYEQYF. In DNA form, the CDR3 reads TGTGCCAGCAGTGACCGGGACAGCGGATCCTGGTACGAGCAGTACTTC.

The chain combines TRBV19 with TRBJ1-4, with D unclear. The V gene lost 2 bases and the J gene lost 5 bases, with 9 bases spanning the gap. This CDR3 comprises 14 residues. Germline V gene data show CDR1 as LNHDA and CDR2 as SQIVND (reference sequence). In nucleotides, the CDR3 is TGTGCCAGTAGTATACGAGGGATAAATGAAAAACTGTTTTTT. This codes for CASSIRGINEKLFF.

V and J are TRBV5-1 and TRBJ2-1; 8 bases are a match to TRBD2. Germline trimming cut 7 bases from V and 13 bases from J; bases unmatched to any gene: 7. The CDR3 spans 11 residues. Germline V CDR1 and CDR2: SGHRS, YFSETQ. In nucleotides, the CDR3 is TGCGCCAGCCCATACAGCGGGGGACAGTTCTTC. This translates into CASPYSGGQFF.

The chain joins TRBV9 to TRBJ1-6, with TRBD1 as a possible D gene (5 bases). The V and J ends lost 3 bases and 10 bases respectively, with 11 bases between them. CDR3 length: 13 residues. Germline CDR1 and CDR2: SGDLS and YYNGEE. CDR3 coding DNA: TGTGCCAGCAGCGGCAGGGATGGCTCACCCCTCCACTTT. This translates into CASSGRDGSPLHF.

This sequence joins TRBV6-5 and TRBJ2-1; 8 bases are a match to TRBD2. The ends lost 7 bases at V and 3 bases at J; junction bases unmatched: 8. The CDR3 has 15 amino acids. In germline, CDR1 is MNHEY, CDR2 SVGAGI. CDR3 in amino acids: CASTSTSGGYNEQFF. The CDR3 DNA follows: TGTGCCAGCACCTCTACTAGCGGAGGCTACAATGAGCAGTTCTTC.

This clone came up a few times. V and J are TRBV6-1 and TRBJ2-7, with D perhaps TRBD2 (6 bases). Looked up from germline, CDR1 is MNHNS and CDR2 is SASEGT. V lost 6 bases to trimming and J lost 3 bases, with 18 bases between them. This CDR3 contains 15 residues. The CDR3 nucleotides are TGTGCCAGCAGATCAGGGCAGAGTAGCGGCTACGAGCAGTACTTC. Translated: CASRSGQSSGYEQYF.

The chain joins TRBV6-7 to TRBJ2-3; 8 nucleotides align to TRBD1. TRBV6-7 is an ORF; its function is uncertain. This CDR3 is built from 16 residues. The trim removed 7 bases at V and 0 bases at J, leaving 9 bases unmatched. CDR3 in DNA: TGTGCCAGCACTAGCCCGACAGGGGCTAGCACAGATACGCAGTATTTT. It translates to CASTSPTGASTDTQYF.

The rearrangement links TRBV6-4 to TRBJ2-7, with 8 bases lining up with TRBD1. The CDR3 consists of 12 residues. The germline V gene encodes CDR1 MRHNA and CDR2 SNTAGT. V lost 5 bases to trimming and J lost 9 bases; unmatched junction nucleotides: 6. The CDR3 reads CASSYQGAGQYF. In DNA, the CDR3 is TGTGCCAGCAGTTACCAGGGGGCCGGGCAGTACTTC.

The chain recombines TRBV30 with TRBJ1-1, with 7 bases fitting TRBD1. The CDR3 consists of 12 residues. With V trimmed by 4 bases and J by 5 bases, 4 bases remained unmatched. In germline, CDR1 is GTSNPN, CDR2 SVGIG (reference sequence). The chain's CDR3 is CAWKGGTTEAFF. In DNA, the CDR3 is TGTGCCTGGAAAGGGGGCACGACTGAAGCTTTCTTT.

The CDR3 region has the DNA TGCGCCAGCAGCCACGGCCCCCAGGTCGGTCCAAGGGGCACTGAAGCTTTCTTT. It yields the protein CASSHGPQVGPRGTEAFF. The chain joins TRBV4-1 to TRBJ1-1; D may be TRBD1 (5 bases). Germline V CDR1 and CDR2: MGHRA, YSYEKL. The CDR3 extends over 18 amino acids. Between the trimmed V and J ends, which lost 3 bases and 4 bases, there was a span of 24 bases.

The chain's CDR3 is CASSLRTLEGGSTGELFF. In nucleotides, the CDR3 is TGCGCCAGCAGTCTTCGCACTCTGGAAGGGGGAAGCACCGGGGAGCTGTTTTTT. The chain carries TRBV4-1 and TRBJ2-2; D might be TRBD1 (6 bases). Deletions cut 6 bases from V and 4 bases from J, with 24 bases between. The CDR3 covers 18 residues. Germline V gene data show CDR1 as MGHRA and CDR2 as YSYEKL.

The chain couples TRBV5-1 to TRBJ2-3; a possible D gene is TRBD1 (6 bases). The length of the CDR3 is 14 residues. Germline V gives CDR1 SGHRS, CDR2 YFSETQ. Between the trimmed V and J ends, which lost 4 bases and 10 bases, there was a span of 19 bases. The CDR3 region is CASSQSGAGRSQYF. DNA of the CDR3: TGCGCCAGCAGCCAGTCAGGGGCAGGGCGGTCGCAGTATTTT.

This chain connects TRBV10-2 to TRBJ2-2, with 7 nucleotides matching TRBD1. The CDR3 totals 15 residues. V dropped 6 bases and J dropped 4; count of bases not matched to a gene: 8. CDR1 WSHSY and CDR2 SAAADI come from the germline V gene. CDR3 sequence (DNA): TGCGCCAGCAGCCGGGACAGTGTGGTCACCGGGGAGCTGTTTTTT. Its translation: CASSRDSVVTGELFF.

The chain uses TRBV6-1 and TRBJ1-2; no reliable D call. Trimming took off 1 base at V and 7 bases at J, with 16 bases between the two ends. Germline V gives CDR1 MNHNS, CDR2 SASEGT. The CDR3 has 15 amino acids. The DNA of the CDR3 is TGTGCCAGCAGTGAAGGTTTGAGACTACTCGGTGGCTACACCTTC. The encoded protein is CASSEGLRLLGGYTF.

J is TRBJ2-5 and V is TRBV6-1; 9 bases fit TRBD2. V lost 8 bases to trimming and J lost 2 bases; unmatched junction nucleotides: 9. The length of the CDR3 is 15 residues. CDR1 and CDR2 from the germline V gene are MNHNS and SASEGT. The CDR3, as DNA: TGTGCCAGCGGTAGCGGGGGAAGCTTTCAAGAGACCCAGTACTTC. As protein: CASGSGGSFQETQYF.

This clone was observed a handful of times. The rearrangement joins TRBV7-9 to TRBJ2-3, with TRBD1 as a possible D gene (5 bases). Per germline, CDR1 SEHNR and CDR2 FQNEAQ (reference sequence). The germline V and J ends were trimmed by 4 bases and 5 bases, with 7 bases remaining between them. CDR3 length: 12 residues. Written as DNA, the CDR3 is TGTGCCAGCAGCTATACAGGAGATACGCAGTATTTT. Its translation: CASSYTGDTQYF.

This chain connects TRBV6-5 to TRBJ1-2; D gene uncertain. This CDR3 spans 13 amino acids. CDR1 MNHEY and CDR2 SVGAGI come from the germline V gene. Trimming took off 5 bases at V and 4 bases at J, with 11 bases between the two ends. This CDR3 is CASSMTSTYGYTF. The CDR3 DNA follows: TGTGCCAGCAGTATGACATCTACCTATGGCTACACCTTC.

CDR3 DNA sequence: TGCAGCGTTACGGGCACTGAAGCTTTCTTT. Translating gives CSVTGTEAFF. V is TRBV29-1 and J is TRBJ1-1; D is unclear. Trimming left V 5 bases short and J 4 bases short, with 5 bases between. Germline lookup yields CDR1 SQVTM and CDR2 ANQGSEA. CDR3 length: 10 amino acids.

This chain links TRBV4-2 with TRBJ2-3; 9 bases line up with TRBD1. J was trimmed by 3 bases and V by 0 bases; bases with no gene match: 10. Per germline, CDR1 LGHNA and CDR2 YNFKEQ. The CDR3 spans 18 residues. The CDR3: CASSQDVAGTGLTDTQYF. CDR3 DNA: TGTGCCAGCAGCCAAGATGTGGCGGGGACAGGGTTAACAGATACGCAGTATTTT.

This clone was counted once. The rearrangement links TRBV2 to TRBJ2-1; tentatively, D is TRBD2 (5 bases). The germline V gene has CDR1 SNHLY and CDR2 FYNNEI. Trimming shortened V by 6 bases and J by 12 bases, and 15 bases separated the two germline ends. This CDR3 is 12 amino acids long. The CDR3 reads CASSPLGWGQFF. Here the CDR3 DNA reads TGTGCCAGCAGCCCACTAGGATGGGGGCAGTTCTTC.

This clone was observed a handful of times. The chain combines TRBV6-6 with TRBJ2-7; 8 bases fit TRBD2. Germline CDR1 and CDR2: MNHNY and SVGAGI (reference sequence). The CDR3 contains 13 residues. The ends lost 7 bases at V and 7 bases at J; junction bases unmatched: 9. For the CDR3, the DNA is TGTGCCAGCAACAGGCGGGGGGAGGGGGAGCAGTACTTC. This codes for CASNRRGEGEQYF.